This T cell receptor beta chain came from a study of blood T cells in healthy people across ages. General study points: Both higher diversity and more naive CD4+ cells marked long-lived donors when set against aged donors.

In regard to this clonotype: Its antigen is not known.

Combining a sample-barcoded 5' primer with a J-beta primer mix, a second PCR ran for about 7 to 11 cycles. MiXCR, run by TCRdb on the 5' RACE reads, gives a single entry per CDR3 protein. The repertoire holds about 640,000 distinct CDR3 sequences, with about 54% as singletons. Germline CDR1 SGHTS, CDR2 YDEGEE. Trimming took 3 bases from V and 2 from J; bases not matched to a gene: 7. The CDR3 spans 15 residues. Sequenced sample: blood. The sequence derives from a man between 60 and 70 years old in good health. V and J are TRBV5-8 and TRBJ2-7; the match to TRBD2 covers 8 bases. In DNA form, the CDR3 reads TGTGCCAGCAGCTCATTAGCGGGGCGAACCTACGAGCAGTACTTC. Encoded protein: CASSSLAGRTYEQYF.